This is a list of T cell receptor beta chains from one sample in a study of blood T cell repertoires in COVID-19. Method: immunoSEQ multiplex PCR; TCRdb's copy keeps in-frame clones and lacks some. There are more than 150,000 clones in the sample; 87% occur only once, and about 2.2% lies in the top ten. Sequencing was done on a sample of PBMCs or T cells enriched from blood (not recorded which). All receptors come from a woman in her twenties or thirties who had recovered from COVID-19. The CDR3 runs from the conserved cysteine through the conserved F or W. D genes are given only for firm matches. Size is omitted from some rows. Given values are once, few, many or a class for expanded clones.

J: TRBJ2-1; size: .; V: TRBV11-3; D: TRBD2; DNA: TGTGCCAGCAGCTACGGACTAGCGGGGGGGACCTACAATGAGCAGTTCTTC; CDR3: CASSYGLAGGTYNEQFF
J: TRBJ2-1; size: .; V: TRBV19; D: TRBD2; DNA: TGTGCCAGTAGTATTACCTCCCTAGCGGGGGGGCTCAATGAGCAGTTCTTC; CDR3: CASSITSLAGGLNEQFF
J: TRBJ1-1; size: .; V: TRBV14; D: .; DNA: TGTGCCAGCAGCCAACAGGGAAGAGCTGAAGCTTTCTTT; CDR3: CASSQQGRAEAFF
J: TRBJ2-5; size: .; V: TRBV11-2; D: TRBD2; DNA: TGTGCCAGCAGCGGTAGCGGGCTCCAAGAGACCCAGTACTTC; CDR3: CASSGSGLQETQYF
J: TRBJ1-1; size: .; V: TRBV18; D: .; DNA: TGTGCCAGCTCACCGGAGTACACTGAAGCTTTCTTT; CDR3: CASSPEYTEAFF
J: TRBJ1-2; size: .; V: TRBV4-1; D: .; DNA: TGCGCCAGCAGTAAAGGGGGTTCTAACTATGGCTACACCTTC; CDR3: CASSKGGSNYGYTF
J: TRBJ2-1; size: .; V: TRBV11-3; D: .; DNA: TGTGCCAGCAGCTTAGGGCCGGGAGAGCTCAATGAGCAGTTCTTC; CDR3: CASSLGPGELNEQFF
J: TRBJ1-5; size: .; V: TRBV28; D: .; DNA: TGTGCCAGCACCCTGGGGGGGGTGCTCAGCAATCAGCCCCAGCATTTT; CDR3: CASTLGGVLSNQPQHF
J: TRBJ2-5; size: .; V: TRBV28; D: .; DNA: TGTGCCAGCAGTTTAGGGGGGTCCATGGAGACCCAGTACTTC; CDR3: CASSLGGSMETQYF
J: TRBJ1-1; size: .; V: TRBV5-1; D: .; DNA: TGCGCCAGCAGCCGGAGTCAGGGCGACACTGAAGCTTTCTTT; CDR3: CASSRSQGDTEAFF
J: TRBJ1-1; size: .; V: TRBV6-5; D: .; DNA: TGTGCCAGCAGCTCGCAGGTGCTCACTGAAGCTTTCTTT; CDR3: CASSSQVLTEAFF
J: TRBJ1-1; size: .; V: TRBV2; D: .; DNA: TGTGCCAGCAGATACAGACAGGCGAACACTGAAGCTTTCTTT; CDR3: CASRYRQANTEAFF
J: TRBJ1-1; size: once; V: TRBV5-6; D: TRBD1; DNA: TGTGCCAGCAGCTTAGGGGACAGGGAGAACACTGAAGCTTTCTTT; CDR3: CASSLGDRENTEAFF